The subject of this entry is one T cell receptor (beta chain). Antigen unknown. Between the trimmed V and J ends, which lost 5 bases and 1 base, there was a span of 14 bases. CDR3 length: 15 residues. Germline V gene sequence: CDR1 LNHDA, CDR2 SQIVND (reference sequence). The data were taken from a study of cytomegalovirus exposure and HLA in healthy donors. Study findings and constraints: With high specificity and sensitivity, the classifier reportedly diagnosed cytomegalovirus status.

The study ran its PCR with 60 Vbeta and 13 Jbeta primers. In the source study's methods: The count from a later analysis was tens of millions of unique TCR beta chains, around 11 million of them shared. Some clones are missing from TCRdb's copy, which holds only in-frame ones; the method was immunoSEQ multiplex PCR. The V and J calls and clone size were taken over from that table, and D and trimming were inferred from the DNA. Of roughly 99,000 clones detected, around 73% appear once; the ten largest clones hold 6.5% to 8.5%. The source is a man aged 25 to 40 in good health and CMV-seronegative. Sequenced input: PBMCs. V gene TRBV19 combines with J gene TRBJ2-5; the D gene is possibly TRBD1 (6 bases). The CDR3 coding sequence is TGTGCCAGTAGTGCCCTGGGGGCTACCCAAGAGACCCAGTACTTC. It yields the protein CASSALGATQETQYF. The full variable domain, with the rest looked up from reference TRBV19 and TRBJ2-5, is DGGITQSPKYLFRKEGQNVTLSCEQNLNHDAMYWYRQDPGQGLRLIYYSQIVNDFQKGDIAEGYSVSREKKESFPLTVTSAQKNPTAFYLCASSALGATQETQYFGPGTRLLVL.